Presented here are 28 T cell receptor beta chains from one specimen sequenced in a study of cytomegalovirus exposure and HLA in healthy donors. PCR involved 60 Vbeta and 13 Jbeta primers. The protocol was immunoSEQ multiplex PCR, while the TCRdb copy is restricted to in-frame clones and leaves out a portion. The sample shows 30,000 to 35,000 clones, roughly 67% of them seen only once. Sequenced sample: PBMCs. The receptors here all came from a man aged 40-49 years in good health and CMV-seropositive.

This clone was seen once. The chain links TRBV4-1 to TRBJ2-5; 7 positions agree with TRBD2. The length of the CDR3 is 18 residues. Germline values: CDR1 MGHRA, CDR2 YSYEKL. Trimming took 0 bases from V and 5 from J; bases not matched to a gene: 15. As DNA, the CDR3 is TGCGCCAGCAGCCAAGATGGTACTAGCGTAGGGGTAAAGGAGACCCAGTACTTC. The encoded protein is CASSQDGTSVGVKETQYF.

The V and J genes are TRBV6-5 and TRBJ2-5; 8 nucleotides agree with TRBD1. J was trimmed by 5 bases and V by 0 bases; bases with no gene match: 5. Germline loops: CDR1 MNHEY, CDR2 SVGAGI. CDR3 size: 15 residues. The CDR3 DNA follows: TGTGCCAGCAGTTACTCGCCGGACAGGGTCGAGACCCAGTACTTC. Its translation is CASSYSPDRVETQYF.

Only a few counts were recorded for this clone. The chain uses TRBV4-1 and TRBJ2-2; 8 nucleotides line up with TRBD1. J gave up 1 base and V 6 bases, and 4 bases lay outside the gene matches. CDR1 and CDR2 from the germline V gene are MGHRA and YSYEKL. The CDR3 consists of 15 residues. CDR3 nucleotide sequence: TGCGCCAGCAGACTTGGGACAGGGAACACCGGGGAGCTGTTTTTT. As protein: CASRLGTGNTGELFF.

This clone was detected only a few times. The chain has TRBV7-9 and TRBJ2-5; no reliable D call. The CDR3 spans 14 residues. CDR1 SEHNR and CDR2 FQNEAQ come from the germline V gene (reference sequence). With 3 bases removed from V and 2 bases from J, the gap between germline ends came to 10 bases. CDR3 DNA: TGTGCCAGCAGCTTTTACGGTGATCAAGAGACCCAGTACTTC. It is translated as CASSFYGDQETQYF. The full variable domain, completed using reference TRBV7-9 and TRBJ2-5, is DTGVSQNPRHKITKRGQNVTFRCDPISEHNRLYWYRQTLGQGPEFLTYFQNEAQLEKSRLLSDRFSAERPKGSFSTLEIQRTEQGDSAMYLCASSFYGDQETQYFGPGTRLLVL.

This chain uses TRBV11-3 with TRBJ2-5, with 9 bases matching TRBD1. Germline CDR1 and CDR2: SGHNT and YENEEA. The CDR3 totals 17 residues. J was trimmed by 4 bases and V by 5 bases; bases with no gene match: 14. Here the CDR3 reads CASSPPRPRQGGETQYF. The CDR3 nucleotides read TGTGCCAGCAGCCCACCCAGACCTCGACAGGGGGGAGAGACCCAGTACTTC.

A few counts support this clone. The chain employs TRBV6-7 and TRBJ1-1; 9 bases are a match to TRBD1. TRBV6-7 is given ORF status, its function remaining uncertain. V was pared by 5 bases and J by 4 bases, with 2 bases of the junction left unmatched. The CDR3 sequence is 13 residues long. CDR3 sequence reads: CASSTTGGTEAFF. DNA for the CDR3: TGTGCCAGCAGTACGACAGGGGGCACTGAAGCTTTCTTT.

This clone was recorded a few times. The chain carries TRBV9 and TRBJ1-3, with TRBD1 matching over 8 bases. V shed 3 bases, J shed 4 bases, and the junction held 3 bases outside the gene matches. CDR3 length: 14 amino acids. Germline assignment: CDR1 SGDLS and CDR2 YYNGEE. CDR3 sequence: CASSGRTGGNTIYF. The CDR3 coding sequence is TGTGCCAGCAGCGGGAGGACAGGGGGAAACACCATATATTTT.

This chain connects TRBV7-9 to TRBJ2-2, with 7 bases that match TRBD1. The CDR3 runs to 17 residues. The germline gives CDR1 SEHNR, CDR2 FQNEAQ (reference sequence). After removal of 4 bases from V and 5 bases from J, the junction contained 13 bases not matched to a gene. The CDR3 region is CASSSGQGQTRTGELFF. The CDR3 region has the DNA TGTGCCAGCAGCTCCGGCCAGGGACAGACAAGGACCGGGGAGCTGTTTTTT.

The chain joins TRBV18 to TRBJ1-1, with 12 positions matching TRBD1. The V gene's germline CDR1 is KGHSH and CDR2 LQKENI. Trimming took 2 bases from V and 11 from J; bases not matched to a gene: 9. This CDR3 spans 15 amino acids. This CDR3 reads CASSPTPGQGAEAFF. The CDR3 DNA reads TGTGCCAGCTCACCAACACCGGGACAGGGGGCAGAGGCTTTCTTT.

This clone came up a few times. This sequence joins TRBV10-3 and TRBJ2-7, with TRBD1 identical over 7 bases. V lost 4 bases and J lost 4; bases outside the gene matches: 4. CDR1 and CDR2 (germline): ENHRY, SYGVKD. The CDR3 runs 13 residues. CDR3 amino acids: CAISGDSSYEQYF. CDR3 bases: TGTGCCATCAGTGGGGACAGCAGTTACGAGCAGTACTTC.

This chain joins TRBV18 and TRBJ2-3, with D perhaps matching TRBD2 (6 bases). Trimming removed 4 bases at V and 5 bases at J, with 7 bases between. This CDR3 comprises 12 residues. Looked up from germline, CDR1 is KGHSH and CDR2 is LQKENI. CDR3 DNA: TGTGCCAGCTCACGGGAGGTAGATACGCAGTATTTT. Its protein is CASSREVDTQYF.

CDR3 residues: CAWSGLALRGYTF. CDR3 DNA: TGTGCCTGGAGTGGTCTAGCATTGAGAGGCTACACCTTC. The genes are TRBV30 and TRBJ1-2; no definite D call. CDR3 length: 13 residues. Trimming removed 1 base at V and 8 bases at J, with 14 bases between. CDR1 GTSNPN and CDR2 SVGIG come from the germline V gene (reference sequence).

This chain connects TRBV18 to TRBJ2-3; tentative D call: TRBD2 (5 bases). Germline CDR1 reads KGHSH; CDR2 reads LQKENI. V lost 4 bases and J lost 1, with 9 bases in between. The CDR3 consists of 14 residues. The DNA of the CDR3 is TGTGCCAGCTCACGAAGCGGAGGCACAGATACGCAGTATTTT. Translating gives CASSRSGGTDTQYF. Full variable domain (outside the CDR3, taken from reference TRBV18 and TRBJ2-3): NAGVMQNPRHLVRRRGQEARLRCSPMKGHSHVYWYRQLPEEGLKFMVYLQKENIIDESGMPKERFSAEFPKEGPSILRIQQVVRGDSAAYFCASSRSGGTDTQYFGPGTRLTVL.

The chain recombines TRBV19 with TRBJ2-7, with D unresolved. The CDR3 is 14 residues long. V was pared by 1 base and J by 6 bases, with 13 bases between. In germline, CDR1 is LNHDA, CDR2 SQIVND (reference sequence). The CDR3 reads CASSIALDNSEQYF. In DNA, the CDR3 is TGTGCCAGTAGTATAGCGCTAGATAATTCCGAGCAGTACTTC.

In its sample, this clone was seen once. This chain connects TRBV2 to TRBJ2-7, with D tentatively TRBD1 (8 bases). Germline V lookup: CDR1 SNHLY, CDR2 FYNNEI. The CDR3 has 15 residues. With 6 bases removed from V and 4 bases from J, the gap between germline ends came to 19 bases. Written as DNA, the CDR3 is TGTGCCAGCAGCTTCGGGAGGACAGGGTTTTACGAGCAGTACTTC. It codes for CASSFGRTGFYEQYF. Together with reference TRBV2 and TRBJ2-7, the CDR3 gives the full variable domain: EPEVTQTPSHQVTQMGQEVILRCVPISNHLYFYWYRQILGQKVEFLVSFYNNEISEKSEIFDDQFSVERPDGSNFTLKIRSTKLEDSAMYFCASSFGRTGFYEQYFGPGTRLTVT.

This rearrangement joins TRBV19 to TRBJ1-4; 8 nucleotides match TRBD1. CDR3 length: 16 amino acids. V shed 4 bases and J 7 bases; nucleotides not matched to a gene: 11. CDR1 LNHDA and CDR2 SQIVND come from the germline V gene (reference sequence). The CDR3 DNA reads TGTGCCAGTAGTACCCAGGGGGCGTCAGTTATTGAAAAACTGTTTTTT. It is translated as CASSTQGASVIEKLFF.

The J gene is TRBJ1-1, the V gene TRBV6-1; D unclear. Germline V lookup: CDR1 MNHNS, CDR2 SASEGT. This CDR3 is 15 amino acids long. With 7 bases removed from V and 3 bases from J, the gap between germline ends came to 18 bases. CDR3 nucleotides: TGTGCCAGCATTCTCCTGACCTCCGGGGACACTGAAGCTTTCTTT. Protein sequence: CASILLTSGDTEAFF.

Only one count was recorded for this clone. V gene TRBV19 combines with J gene TRBJ2-5, with D possibly being TRBD1 (5 bases). Germline-derived CDR1 and CDR2 are LNHDA and SQIVND (reference sequence). CDR3 size: 14 residues. V gave up 7 bases and J gave up 5 bases, with 17 bases separating them. CDR3 sequence: CASNQPGMSETQYF. The CDR3 nucleotides read TGTGCCAGTAACCAACCAGGGATGTCCGAGACCCAGTACTTC.

The rearrangement joins TRBV2 to TRBJ2-1; 7 bases align to TRBD1. This CDR3 has 14 residues. V shed 1 base, J shed 15 bases, and the junction held 12 bases outside the gene matches. Germline lookup yields CDR1 SNHLY and CDR2 FYNNEI. In nucleotides, the CDR3 is TGTGCCAGCAGTGAAGAGGGGGCGCGTTCCTCCGGGTTCTTC. Translating gives CASSEEGARSSGFF.

V is TRBV5-4 and J is TRBJ2-5; 12 bases agree with TRBD2. CDR1 is SGHNT and CDR2 is YYREEE in the germline V gene (reference sequence). The CDR3 has 16 amino acids. Germline trimming cut 5 bases from V and 1 base from J; bases unmatched to any gene: 6. The CDR3 coding sequence is TGTGCCAGCAGATTGACTAGCGGGGGCCTCCAAGAGACCCAGTACTTC. It encodes CASRLTSGGLQETQYF.

V is TRBV7-2 and J is TRBJ2-5; no clear D. CDR3 size: 15 residues. Trimming cost V 5 bases and J 2 bases, with 15 bases left between them. Germline CDR1 reads SGHTA; CDR2 reads FQGNSA. The CDR3 DNA reads as TGTGCCAGCAGCCATAGTCGTGGTAAACAAGAGACCCAGTACTTC. Amino acids: CASSHSRGKQETQYF.

CDR3 region: CASSESGGHSYEQYF. The DNA of the CDR3 is TGTGCCAGCAGTGAAAGCGGGGGGCACTCCTACGAGCAGTACTTC. V is TRBV2 and J is TRBJ2-7, with TRBD2 matching 9 bases. Germline trimming cut 2 bases from V and 0 bases from J; bases unmatched to any gene: 2. The CDR3 is made up of 15 amino acids. CDR1 and CDR2 from the germline V gene are SNHLY and FYNNEI. The full variable domain, rest sourced from reference TRBV2 and TRBJ2-7, is EPEVTQTPSHQVTQMGQEVILRCVPISNHLYFYWYRQILGQKVEFLVSFYNNEISEKSEIFDDQFSVERPDGSNFTLKIRSTKLEDSAMYFCASSESGGHSYEQYFGPGTRLTVT.

The chain has TRBV2 and TRBJ2-3, with 9 bases lining up with TRBD2. The V gene end was trimmed by 5 bases and the J gene end by 2 bases; junction bases not matched to a gene: 8. This CDR3 is built from 16 residues. CDR1 SNHLY and CDR2 FYNNEI come from the germline V gene. In DNA, the CDR3 is TGTGCCAGCAGTAAAGGGGAGCGGGGGGTCACAGATACGCAGTATTTT. It codes for CASSKGERGVTDTQYF.

The gene calls are TRBV27 and TRBJ1-2; weak D call: TRBD1 (5 bases). Germline CDR1 and CDR2: MNHEY and SMNVEV (reference sequence). The germline V and J ends were trimmed by 7 bases and 3 bases, with 15 bases remaining between them. The CDR3 contains 14 residues. The CDR3 nucleotides are TGTGCCAGCAAACCAGACAGACAGTACTATGGCTACACCTTC. Protein product: CASKPDRQYYGYTF.

The chain couples TRBV14 to TRBJ1-1, with a tentative D call TRBD1 (5 bases). CDR1 SGHDN and CDR2 FVKESK come from the germline V gene. The CDR3 covers 14 residues. Trimming left V 0 bases short and J 4 bases short, with 9 bases between. This CDR3 reads CASSQEGASTEAFF. DNA of the CDR3: TGTGCCAGCAGCCAAGAAGGGGCTTCCACTGAAGCTTTCTTT.

This chain connects TRBV5-4 to TRBJ1-3; 8 bases fit TRBD1. Per the germline V gene, CDR1 is SGHNT and CDR2 is YYREEE (reference sequence). Trimming removed 4 bases from V and 1 base from J; junction bases left unmatched: 7. CDR3 length: 16 amino acids. CDR3: CASSSRGLGSGNTIYF. CDR3 in DNA: TGTGCCAGCAGCAGCAGGGGGCTAGGTTCTGGAAACACCATATATTTT.

On this clone: Within the sample, other DNA sequences also encode this same CDR3. This sequence joins TRBV27 and TRBJ2-7, with D perhaps TRBD1 (5 bases). Germline lookup yields CDR1 MNHEY and CDR2 SMNVEV (reference sequence). CDR3 size: 13 residues. The V and J ends lost 2 bases and 4 bases respectively, with 9 bases between them. CDR3 loop: CASSLGRAYEQYF. The CDR3 DNA follows: TGTGCCAGCAGTTTAGGCAGGGCGTACGAGCAGTACTTC.

The CDR3 DNA reads as TGTGCCAGCAGTTTATCCGGGACAGGGGGTACTCAGCCCCAGCATTTT. Translation: CASSLSGTGGTQPQHF. This chain joins TRBV27 and TRBJ1-5; 11 nucleotides align to TRBD1. There are 16 residues in the CDR3. Germline lookup yields CDR1 MNHEY and CDR2 SMNVEV (reference sequence). V gave up 0 bases and J gave up 6 bases; unmatched junction bases: 4.